This entry features one TCR beta chain sequence. Study processing details: It was from reference gene primer amplification that nucleated cell counts were estimated. Here immunoSEQ multiplex PCR was the method, and the copy in TCRdb shows in-frame clones only, minus some. V, J and clone size derive from that table, while D and trimming were established from the DNA sequence. The table records about 230,000 clones, more than 75% of them present only once. Germline V gene data show CDR1 as SGHAT and CDR2 as FQNNGV. This CDR3 is 15 amino acids long. Trimming cost V 8 bases and J 0 bases, with 13 bases left between them. The sample comes from a study of blood T cell repertoires in COVID-19.

This TCR was recovered from a man in his late teens or twenties who had recovered from COVID-19. V and J are TRBV11-2 and TRBJ2-2; no reliable D call. The sequenced material came from PBMCs or T cells enriched from blood (not recorded which). CDR3 in amino acids: CASRARGSNTGELFF. The CDR3 DNA reads as TGTGCCAGCCGCGCCCGCGGTTCGAACACCGGGGAGCTGTTTTTT.